The present entry profiles one T cell receptor beta chain with its context. The target antigen is unknown. TCRdb keeps only in-frame clones here, not all; method: immunoSEQ multiplex PCR. The table has 100,000 to 150,000 clones, roughly 87% seen once. These data are taken from a study of cytomegalovirus exposure and HLA in healthy donors. Study-level results: Per published reports, the classifier diagnosed cytomegalovirus status with high specificity and sensitivity.

This TCR derives from a woman between 18 and 29 years old in good health and CMV-seronegative. The sequenced sample consisted of PBMCs.

DNA for the CDR3: TGCGCCAGCAGTCGGGAACGCGGGGTGCCGCGCGAGCAGTACTTC. It encodes CASSRERGVPREQYF. The chain has TRBV4-3 and TRBJ2-7; tentatively, D is TRBD2 (6 bases). In germline, CDR1 is LGHNA, CDR2 YSLEER. Trimming stripped 6 bases from V and 6 bases from J, with 21 bases between. The CDR3 has 15 residues.